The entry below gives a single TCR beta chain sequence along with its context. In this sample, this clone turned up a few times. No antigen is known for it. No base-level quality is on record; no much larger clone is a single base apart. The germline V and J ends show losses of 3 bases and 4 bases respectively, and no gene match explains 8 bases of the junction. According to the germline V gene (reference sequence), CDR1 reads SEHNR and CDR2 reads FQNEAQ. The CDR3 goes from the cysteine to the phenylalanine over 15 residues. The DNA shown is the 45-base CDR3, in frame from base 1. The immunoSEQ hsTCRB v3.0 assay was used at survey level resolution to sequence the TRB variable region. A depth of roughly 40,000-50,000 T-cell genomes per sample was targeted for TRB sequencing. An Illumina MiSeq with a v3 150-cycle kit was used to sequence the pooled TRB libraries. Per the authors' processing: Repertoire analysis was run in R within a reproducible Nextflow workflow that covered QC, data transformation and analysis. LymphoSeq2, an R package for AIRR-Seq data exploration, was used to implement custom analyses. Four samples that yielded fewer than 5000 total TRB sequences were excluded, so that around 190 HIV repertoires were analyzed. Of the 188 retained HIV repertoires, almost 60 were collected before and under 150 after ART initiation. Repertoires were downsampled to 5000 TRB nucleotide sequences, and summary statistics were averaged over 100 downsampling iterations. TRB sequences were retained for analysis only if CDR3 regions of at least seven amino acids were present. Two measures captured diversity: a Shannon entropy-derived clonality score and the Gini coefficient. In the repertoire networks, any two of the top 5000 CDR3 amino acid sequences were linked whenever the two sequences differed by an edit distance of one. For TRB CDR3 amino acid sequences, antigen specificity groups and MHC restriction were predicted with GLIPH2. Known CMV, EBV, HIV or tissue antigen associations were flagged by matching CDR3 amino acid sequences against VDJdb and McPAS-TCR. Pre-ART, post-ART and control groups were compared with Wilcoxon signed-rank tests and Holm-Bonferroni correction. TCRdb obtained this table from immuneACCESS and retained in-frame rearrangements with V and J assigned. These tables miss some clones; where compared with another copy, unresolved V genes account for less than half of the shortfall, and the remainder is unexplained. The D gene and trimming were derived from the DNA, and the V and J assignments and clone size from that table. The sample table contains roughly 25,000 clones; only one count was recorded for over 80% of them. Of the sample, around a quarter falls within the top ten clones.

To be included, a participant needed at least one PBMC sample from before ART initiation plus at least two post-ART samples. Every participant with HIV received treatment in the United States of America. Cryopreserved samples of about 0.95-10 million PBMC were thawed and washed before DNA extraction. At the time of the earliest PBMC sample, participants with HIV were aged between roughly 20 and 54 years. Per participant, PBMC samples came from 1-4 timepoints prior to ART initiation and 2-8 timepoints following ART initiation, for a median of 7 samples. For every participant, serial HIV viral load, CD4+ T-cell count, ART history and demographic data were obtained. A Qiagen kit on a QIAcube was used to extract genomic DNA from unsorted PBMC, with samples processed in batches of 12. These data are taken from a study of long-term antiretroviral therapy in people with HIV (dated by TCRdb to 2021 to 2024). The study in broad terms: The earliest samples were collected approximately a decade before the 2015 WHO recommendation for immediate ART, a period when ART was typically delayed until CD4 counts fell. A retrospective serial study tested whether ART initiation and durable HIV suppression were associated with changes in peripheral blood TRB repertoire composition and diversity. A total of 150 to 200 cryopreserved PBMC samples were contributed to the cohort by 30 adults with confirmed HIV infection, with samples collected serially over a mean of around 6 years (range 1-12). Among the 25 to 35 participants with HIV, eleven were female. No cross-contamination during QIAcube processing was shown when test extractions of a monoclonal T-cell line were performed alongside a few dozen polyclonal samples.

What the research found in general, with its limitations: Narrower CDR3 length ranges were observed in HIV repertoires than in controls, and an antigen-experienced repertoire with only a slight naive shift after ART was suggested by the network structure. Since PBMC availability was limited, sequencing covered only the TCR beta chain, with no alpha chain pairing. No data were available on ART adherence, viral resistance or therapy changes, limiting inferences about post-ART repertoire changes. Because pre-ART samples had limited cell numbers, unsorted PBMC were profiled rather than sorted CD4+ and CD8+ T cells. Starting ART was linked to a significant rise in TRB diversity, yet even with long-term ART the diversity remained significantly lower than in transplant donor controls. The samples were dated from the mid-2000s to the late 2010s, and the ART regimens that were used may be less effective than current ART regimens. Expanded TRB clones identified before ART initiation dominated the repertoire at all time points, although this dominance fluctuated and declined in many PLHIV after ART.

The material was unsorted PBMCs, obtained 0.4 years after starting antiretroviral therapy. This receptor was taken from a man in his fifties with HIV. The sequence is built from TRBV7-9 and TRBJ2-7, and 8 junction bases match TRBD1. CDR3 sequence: CASSFFGDRSYEQYF. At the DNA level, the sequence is TGTGCCAGCAGCTTTTTCGGGGACAGGAGTTACGAGCAGTACTTC. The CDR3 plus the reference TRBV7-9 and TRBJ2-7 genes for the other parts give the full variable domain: DTGVSQNPRHKITKRGQNVTFRCDPISEHNRLYWYRQTLGQGPEFLTYFQNEAQLEKSRLLSDRFSAERPKGSFSTLEIQRTEQGDSAMYLCASSFFGDRSYEQYFGPGTRLTVT.